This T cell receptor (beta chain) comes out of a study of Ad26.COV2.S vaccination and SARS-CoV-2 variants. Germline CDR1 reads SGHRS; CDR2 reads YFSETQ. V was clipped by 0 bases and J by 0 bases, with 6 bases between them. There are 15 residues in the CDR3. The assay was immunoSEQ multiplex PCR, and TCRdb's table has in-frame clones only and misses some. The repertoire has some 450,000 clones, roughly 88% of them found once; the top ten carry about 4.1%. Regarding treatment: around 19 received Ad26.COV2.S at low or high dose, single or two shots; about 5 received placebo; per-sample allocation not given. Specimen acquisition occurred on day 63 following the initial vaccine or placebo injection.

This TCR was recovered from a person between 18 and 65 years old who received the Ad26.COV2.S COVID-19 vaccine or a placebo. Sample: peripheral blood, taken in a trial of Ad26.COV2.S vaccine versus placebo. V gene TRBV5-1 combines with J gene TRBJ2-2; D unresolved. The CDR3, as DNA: TGCGCCAGCAGCTTGGGACTCTCGAACACCGGGGAGCTGTTTTTT. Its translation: CASSLGLSNTGELFF. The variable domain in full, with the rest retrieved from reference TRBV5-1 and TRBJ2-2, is KAGVTQTPRYLIKTRGQQVTLSCSPISGHRSVSWYQQTPGQGLQFLFEYFSETQRNKGNFPGRFSGRQFSNSRSEMNVSTLELGDSALYLCASSLGLSNTGELFFGEGSRLTVL.